A selection of T cell receptor beta chains follows, all from one sample in a study of beta chain features in type 1 diabetes. Measured with immunoSEQ multiplex PCR; TCRdb has only the in-frame clones, and not every one. This table has around 160,000 clones, roughly 8% appearing once. Sequenced input: central memory CD4+ T cells from blood. The receptors here all came from a young woman with type 1 diabetes. The CDR3 runs from the conserved cysteine through the conserved F or W. A D gene is named only where the DNA matches it firmly. Only some rows state a clone size, as once, few, many or a class for expanded clones.

CDR3: CASSFAPGLAVHEQYF
DNA: TGTGCCAGCAGTTTTGCTCCGGGACTAGCGGTACACGAGCAGTACTTC
V: TRBV9
D: TRBD2
J: TRBJ2-7
size: many

CDR3: CSVASGAGYEQYF
DNA: TGCAGCGTTGCAAGTGGGGCAGGCTACGAGCAGTACTTC
V: TRBV29-1
D: -
J: TRBJ2-7
size: -

CDR3: CASSLRTGGAYF
DNA: TGTGCCAGCAGCTTACGGACAGGGGGCGCGTACTTC
V: TRBV7-2
D: TRBD1
J: TRBJ2-7
size: -

CDR3: CATLQRVYNEQFF
DNA: TGTGCCACCCTACAGCGGGTCTACAATGAGCAGTTCTTC
V: TRBV28
D: -
J: TRBJ2-1
size: -

CDR3: CASKRTGAYEQYF
DNA: TGTGCCAGCAAACGGACAGGAGCCTACGAGCAGTACTTC
V: TRBV6-1
D: TRBD1
J: TRBJ2-7
size: few

CDR3: CAWTRTGINQPQHF
DNA: TGTGCCTGGACTCGGACAGGCATTAATCAGCCCCAGCATTTT
V: TRBV30
D: TRBD1
J: TRBJ1-5
size: -

CDR3: CASSSDRGNEKLFF
DNA: TGCGCCAGCAGCTCTGACAGGGGTAATGAAAAACTGTTTTTT
V: TRBV5-1
D: TRBD1
J: TRBJ1-4
size: -

CDR3: CASSLSGTKVYEQYF
DNA: TGTGCCAGCTCGTTGTCGGGGACAAAAGTGTACGAGCAGTACTTC
V: TRBV18
D: -
J: TRBJ2-7
size: few

CDR3: CASSQSHRSWAFF
DNA: TGCGCCAGCAGCCAATCGCACCGGTCTTGGGCTTTCTTT
V: TRBV4-3
D: -
J: TRBJ1-1
size: few

CDR3: CASSQAGAYNEQFF
DNA: TGTGCCAGCAGCCAAGCGGGGGCCTACAATGAGCAGTTCTTC
V: TRBV5-4
D: TRBD2
J: TRBJ2-1
size: few

CDR3: CASGEGRQPQHF
DNA: TGTGCCAGCGGGGAGGGCCGGCAGCCCCAGCATTTT
V: TRBV6-1
D: -
J: TRBJ1-5
size: -

CDR3: CASSRIGQRQETQYF
DNA: TGTGCCAGCAGTCGAATTGGACAGAGGCAAGAGACCCAGTACTTC
V: TRBV2
D: -
J: TRBJ2-5
size: -

CDR3: CASSGGLVSNQPQHF
DNA: TGTGCCAGCAGCGGGGGGTTGGTTAGCAATCAGCCCCAGCATTTT
V: TRBV4-2
D: -
J: TRBJ1-5
size: -

CDR3: CSVTQRDLDGYTF
DNA: TGCAGCGTTACCCAACGGGACTTGGATGGCTACACCTTC
V: TRBV29-1
D: -
J: TRBJ1-2
size: -

CDR3: CASSRGAGVGSYNEQFF
DNA: TGTGCCAGTAGTAGAGGGGCGGGAGTGGGGTCCTACAATGAGCAGTTCTTC
V: TRBV19
D: TRBD2
J: TRBJ2-1
size: few

CDR3: CASSEWSSGMGTQYF
DNA: TGTGCCAGCAGTGAATGGTCTAGCGGGATGGGGACCCAGTACTTC
V: TRBV2
D: TRBD2
J: TRBJ2-5
size: many

CDR3: CASKEQGTGELFF
DNA: TGTGCCAGCAAAGAACAGGGGACCGGGGAGCTGTTTTTT
V: TRBV5-4
D: TRBD1
J: TRBJ2-2
size: -

CDR3: CASSLGGNYEQYF
DNA: TGTGCCAGCAGTTTAGGCGGGAACTACGAGCAGTACTTC
V: TRBV6-5
D: -
J: TRBJ2-7
size: -

CDR3: CASSRGGIINQPQHF
DNA: TGTGCCAGTAGCAGGGGAGGGATCATCAATCAGCCCCAGCATTTT
V: TRBV19
D: -
J: TRBJ1-5
size: few

CDR3: CASSIDKGSTDTQYF
DNA: TGTGCCAGCAGCATCGACAAGGGGTCCACAGATACGCAGTATTTT
V: TRBV11-2
D: -
J: TRBJ2-3
size: -

CDR3: CASSLSRYEQYF
DNA: TGTGCCAGCAGCTTGTCGCGCTACGAGCAGTACTTC
V: TRBV7-9
D: -
J: TRBJ2-7
size: few

CDR3: CASSPGRTSGQPQHF
DNA: TGTGCCAGCAGTCCAGGGAGGACTTCGGGTCAGCCCCAGCATTTT
V: TRBV27
D: -
J: TRBJ1-5
size: -

CDR3: CASSSTGDSGNTIYF
DNA: TGCGCCAGCAGCTCCACAGGGGACTCTGGAAACACCATATATTTT
V: TRBV5-1
D: TRBD1
J: TRBJ1-3
size: -

CDR3: CASSSRQNEKLFF
DNA: TGTGCCAGCAGTTCTCGACAGAATGAAAAACTGTTTTTT
V: TRBV27
D: -
J: TRBJ1-4
size: -

CDR3: CASSQDSGNTQYF
DNA: TGCGCCAGCAGCCAAGATTCGGGAAATACGCAGTATTTT
V: TRBV4-3
D: -
J: TRBJ2-3
size: few

CDR3: CASSGASPQRTSYEQYF
DNA: TGTGCCAGCAGCGGAGCTTCCCCCCAGCGGACCTCCTACGAGCAGTACTTC
V: TRBV4-2
D: -
J: TRBJ2-7
size: few

CDR3: CSVMHRYLTDTQYF
DNA: TGCAGCGTTATGCATCGCTACCTCACAGATACGCAGTATTTT
V: TRBV29-1
D: -
J: TRBJ2-3
size: -

CDR3: CASSSVPRGGGELFF
DNA: TGTGCCAGCAGCTCGGTCCCCCGGGGTGGGGGGGAGCTGTTTTTT
V: TRBV11-2
D: -
J: TRBJ2-2
size: -

CDR3: CASTTWPSQETQYF
DNA: TGTGCCAGCACCACCTGGCCAAGCCAAGAGACCCAGTACTTC
V: TRBV6-5
D: -
J: TRBJ2-5
size: -

CDR3: CASSSRQARQETQYF
DNA: TGTGCCAGTAGCAGCCGACAGGCGAGACAAGAGACCCAGTACTTC
V: TRBV19
D: -
J: TRBJ2-5
size: -

CDR3: CASSFSGTTNNEQFF
DNA: TGTGCCAGCAGCTTCTCCGGGACAACCAACAATGAGCAGTTCTTC
V: TRBV11-2
D: -
J: TRBJ2-1
size: -

CDR3: CASSVRGNQPQHF
DNA: TGTGCCAGCAGCGTGAGGGGCAATCAGCCCCAGCATTTT
V: TRBV7-2
D: -
J: TRBJ1-5
size: many

CDR3: CASSNTGTSGQETQYF
DNA: TGCGCCAGCAGCAATACCGGGACTAGCGGACAAGAGACCCAGTACTTC
V: TRBV4-1
D: TRBD2
J: TRBJ2-5
size: few

CDR3: CASTRDTNYEQYF
DNA: TGTGCCAGCACCCGTGACACAAACTACGAGCAGTACTTC
V: TRBV7-8
D: -
J: TRBJ2-7
size: few

CDR3: CASSLILNTEAFF
DNA: TGTGCCAGCAGCTTAATCTTGAACACTGAAGCTTTCTTT
V: TRBV7-9
D: -
J: TRBJ1-1
size: few

CDR3: CASSLPGLNTEAFF
DNA: TGTGCCAGCAGCTTGCCGGGATTGAACACTGAAGCTTTCTTT
V: TRBV5-4
D: -
J: TRBJ1-1
size: -

CDR3: CASSQATGGARETQYF
DNA: TGCGCCAGCAGCCAAGCCACAGGGGGCGCGAGGGAGACCCAGTACTTC
V: TRBV4-1
D: TRBD1
J: TRBJ2-5
size: many